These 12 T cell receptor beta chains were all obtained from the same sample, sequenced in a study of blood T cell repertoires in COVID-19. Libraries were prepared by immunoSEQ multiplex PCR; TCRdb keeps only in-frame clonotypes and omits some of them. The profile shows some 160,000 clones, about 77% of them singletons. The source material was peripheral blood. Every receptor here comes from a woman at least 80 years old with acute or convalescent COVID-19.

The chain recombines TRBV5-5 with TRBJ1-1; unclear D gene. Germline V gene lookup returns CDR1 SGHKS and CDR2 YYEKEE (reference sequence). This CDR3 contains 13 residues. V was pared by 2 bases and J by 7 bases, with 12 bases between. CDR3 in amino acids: CASSFIREGEAFF. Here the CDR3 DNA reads TGTGCCAGCAGCTTTATCCGGGAAGGTGAAGCTTTCTTT.

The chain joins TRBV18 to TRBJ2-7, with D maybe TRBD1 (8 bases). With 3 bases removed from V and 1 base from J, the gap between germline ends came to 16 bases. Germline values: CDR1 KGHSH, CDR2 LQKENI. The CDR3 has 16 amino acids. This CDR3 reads CASSPTGGGTSYEQYF. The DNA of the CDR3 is TGTGCCAGCTCACCCACAGGGGGGGGGACTTCCTACGAGCAGTACTTC.

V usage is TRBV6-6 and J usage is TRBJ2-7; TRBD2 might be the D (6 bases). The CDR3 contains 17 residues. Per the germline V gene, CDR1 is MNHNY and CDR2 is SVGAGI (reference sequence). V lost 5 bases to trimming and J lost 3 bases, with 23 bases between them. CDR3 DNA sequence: TGTGCCAGCAGTCTCTCTCCTCCTGGCGGGACCTTCTACGAGCAGTACTTC. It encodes CASSLSPPGGTFYEQYF.

The CDR3 sequence: CASRDTLPGNTIYF. The CDR3 DNA is TGTGCCAGCAGAGACACTCTCCCAGGAAACACCATATATTTT. This chain links TRBV6-5 with TRBJ1-3; D remains ambiguous. Germline assignment: CDR1 MNHEY and CDR2 SVGAGI. The CDR3 runs to 14 residues. V lost 6 bases to trimming and J lost 4 bases, with 13 bases between them.

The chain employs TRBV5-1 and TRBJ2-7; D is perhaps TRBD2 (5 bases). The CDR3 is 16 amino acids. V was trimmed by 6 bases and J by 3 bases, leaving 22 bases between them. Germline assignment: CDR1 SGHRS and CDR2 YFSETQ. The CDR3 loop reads CASMSPGKRRHYEQYF. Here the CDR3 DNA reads TGCGCCAGCATGTCTCCGGGGAAGCGCAGACACTACGAGCAGTACTTC.

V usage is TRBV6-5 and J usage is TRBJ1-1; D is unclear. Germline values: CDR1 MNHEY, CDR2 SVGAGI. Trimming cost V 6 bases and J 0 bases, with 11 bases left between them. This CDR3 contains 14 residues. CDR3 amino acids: CASSPLDVNTEAFF. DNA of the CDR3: TGTGCCAGCAGCCCATTAGATGTGAACACTGAAGCTTTCTTT.

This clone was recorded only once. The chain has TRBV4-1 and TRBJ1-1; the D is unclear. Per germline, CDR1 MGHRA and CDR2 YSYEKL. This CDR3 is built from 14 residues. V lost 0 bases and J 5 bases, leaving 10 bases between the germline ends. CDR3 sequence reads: CASSQDSPGTEAFF. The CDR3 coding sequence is TGCGCCAGCAGCCAAGATTCCCCGGGAACTGAAGCTTTCTTT.

The CDR3 is CASSLGGVGDTQYF. The CDR3 DNA sequence: TGTGCCAGCAGCTTAGGGGGGGTAGGAGATACGCAGTATTTT. The V and J genes are TRBV7-2 and TRBJ2-3; D perhaps matches TRBD2 (6 bases). This CDR3 has 14 residues. The germline V gene encodes CDR1 SGHTA and CDR2 FQGNSA. Between the trimmed V and J ends, which lost 1 base and 5 bases, there was a span of 10 bases.

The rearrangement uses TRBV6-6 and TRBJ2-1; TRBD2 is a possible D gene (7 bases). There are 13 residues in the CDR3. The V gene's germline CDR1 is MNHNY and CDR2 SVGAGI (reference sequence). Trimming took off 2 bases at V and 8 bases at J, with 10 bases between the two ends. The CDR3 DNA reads TGTGCCAGCAGTTACGGGAGGGGGGATGAGCAGTTCTTC. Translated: CASSYGRGDEQFF.

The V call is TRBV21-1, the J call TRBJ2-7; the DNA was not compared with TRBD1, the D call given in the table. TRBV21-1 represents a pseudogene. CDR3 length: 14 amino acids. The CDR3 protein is CASKQGDCSYEQYF. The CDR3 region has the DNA TGTGCCAGCAAACAGGGGGATTGCTCCTACGAGCAGTACTTC.

The chain's CDR3 is CASSESMTGTEAFF. In DNA, the CDR3 is TGCGCCAGCAGTGAGTCGATGACAGGCACTGAAGCTTTCTTT. The chain combines TRBV10-1 with TRBJ1-1; weak D call: TRBD1 (6 bases). CDR1 is WNHNN and CDR2 is SYGVQD in the germline V gene (reference sequence). The V gene lost 0 bases and the J gene lost 4 bases, with 9 bases spanning the gap. This CDR3 has 14 amino acids.

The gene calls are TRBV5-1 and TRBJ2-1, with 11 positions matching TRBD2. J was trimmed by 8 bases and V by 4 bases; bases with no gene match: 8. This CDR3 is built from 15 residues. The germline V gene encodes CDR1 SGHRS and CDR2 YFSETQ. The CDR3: CASSPRTSGFDEQFF. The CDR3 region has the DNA TGCGCCAGCAGCCCGAGGACTAGCGGGTTCGATGAGCAGTTCTTC.